What follows are 23 T cell receptor beta chains derived from one specimen sequenced in a study of T cell responses to AZD1222 COVID-19 vaccine. Clones were sequenced by immunoSEQ multiplex PCR, and TCRdb holds only the in-frame ones, with some missing. The profile shows about 140,000 clones, around 90% of them singletons. Sequencing used peripheral blood, obtained on day 0 of AZD1222 vaccination. These receptors originate from an adult in good health.

This clone was observed once. The genes are TRBV18 and TRBJ1-2; 7 bases agree with TRBD1. Germline V gene data show CDR1 as KGHSH and CDR2 as LQKENI. The CDR3 contains 16 residues. Trimming removed 2 bases from V and 0 bases from J; junction bases left unmatched: 6. CDR3 in DNA: TGTGCCAGCTCACCAACAGGGGTTCCAGCTAACTATGGCTACACCTTC. It encodes CASSPTGVPANYGYTF. Complete variable domain (other parts from reference TRBV18 and TRBJ1-2): NAGVMQNPRHLVRRRGQEARLRCSPMKGHSHVYWYRQLPEEGLKFMVYLQKENIIDESGMPKERFSAEFPKEGPSILRIQQVVRGDSAAYFCASSPTGVPANYGYTFGSGTRLTVV.

This clone has only one observation. The chain uses TRBV12-3 or TRBV12-4 and TRBJ1-2; D is undetermined. V lost 6 bases and J 5 bases, leaving 10 bases between the germline ends. CDR3 length: 12 residues. The CDR3 bases are TGTGCCAGCAGCGATAGGGTATATGGCTACACCTTC. Its translation is CASSDRVYGYTF.

CDR3 DNA: TGTGCCAGCAGTTTGCTAGGAAGTGAGCAGTTCTTC. This sequence encodes CASSLLGSEQFF. The chain has TRBV6-2 or TRBV6-3 and TRBJ2-1; no definite D call. V lost 4 bases and J lost 9, with 10 bases in between. The CDR3 loop spans 12 amino acids. Germline lookup yields CDR1 MNHEY and CDR2 SVGEGT.

In this sample, this clone turned up once. The gene calls are TRBV14 and TRBJ2-7; TRBD2 might be the D (5 bases). Germline lookup yields CDR1 SGHDN and CDR2 FVKESK. The V gene lost 3 bases and the J gene lost 6 bases, with 12 bases spanning the gap. There are 13 residues in the CDR3. The CDR3 loop reads CASSQDPAGEQYF. In DNA, the CDR3 is TGTGCCAGCAGCCAGGACCCGGCGGGCGAGCAGTACTTC.

The chain employs TRBV6-5 and TRBJ1-5; a possible D gene is TRBD1 (6 bases). Trimming pared 5 bases from V and 5 bases from J, leaving 10 bases between. The CDR3 has 13 amino acids. From germline, CDR1 is MNHEY and CDR2 SVGAGI. The CDR3 sequence is CASSIYRDQPQHF. The CDR3, as DNA: TGTGCCAGCAGTATCTACAGGGATCAGCCCCAGCATTTT.

The gene calls are TRBV19 and TRBJ1-5; 8 nucleotides match TRBD1. The CDR3 has 16 amino acids. Germline V gene lookup returns CDR1 LNHDA and CDR2 SQIVND (reference sequence). The ends lost 5 bases at V and 2 bases at J; junction bases unmatched: 8. The CDR3 nucleotides are TGTGCCAGTAGTGCAGACAGGGGAATGGGCAATCAGCCCCAGCATTTT. This translates into CASSADRGMGNQPQHF.

The genes are TRBV28 and TRBJ1-2, with D perhaps matching TRBD1 (5 bases). V gave up 5 bases and J gave up 5 bases, with 21 bases separating them. Germline CDR1 is MDHEN and CDR2 is SYDVKM. This CDR3 is 16 amino acids long. The CDR3 DNA is TGTGCCAGCAGTCCGCCTCAGGGTGGTAGGGTGTATGGCTACACCTTC. Amino acids: CASSPPQGGRVYGYTF.

The chain combines TRBV10-1 with TRBJ2-4, with TRBD1 identical over 10 bases. Germline loops: CDR1 WNHNN, CDR2 SYGVQD (reference sequence). With V trimmed by 3 bases and J by 5 bases, 4 bases remained unmatched. The CDR3 runs to 15 residues. The CDR3 DNA is TGCGCCAGCAGTGAATGGACAGGGGGTCAAAACATTCAGTACTTC. Protein: CASSEWTGGQNIQYF.

The V gene is TRBV6-5, the J gene TRBJ2-1; 8 nucleotides match TRBD1. Looked up from germline, CDR1 is MNHEY and CDR2 is SVGAGI. V lost 5 bases to trimming and J lost 7 bases; unmatched junction nucleotides: 7. The CDR3 spans 14 residues. This chain's CDR3 is CASSTGTGINEQFF. The CDR3, as DNA: TGTGCCAGCAGTACCGGGACAGGTATTAATGAGCAGTTCTTC.

The genes are TRBV18 and TRBJ1-3, with unresolved D. Trimming pared 6 bases from V and 2 bases from J, leaving 14 bases between. The CDR3 has 15 residues. Germline loops: CDR1 KGHSH, CDR2 LQKENI. DNA for the CDR3: TGTGCCAGCTCGCAAGAAGCCACTCCTGGAAACACCATATATTTT. It specifies CASSQEATPGNTIYF.

The genes are TRBV27 and TRBJ2-3, with D unresolved. V lost 4 bases and J 2 bases, leaving 1 base between the germline ends. The germline CDR1 and CDR2 sequences are MNHEY and SMNVEV (reference sequence). The CDR3 is 11 amino acids. The CDR3 DNA reads as TGTGCCAGCAGTTCCACAGATACGCAGTATTTT. This sequence encodes CASSSTDTQYF.

The chain is built from TRBV20-1 and TRBJ2-7; D unclear. Germline CDR1 and CDR2: DFQATT and SNEGSKA (reference sequence). Trimming left V 6 bases short and J 6 bases short, with 12 bases between. This CDR3 region has 11 residues. CDR3 loop: CSAPWRGEQYF. The CDR3 bases are TGCAGTGCCCCCTGGAGAGGCGAGCAGTACTTC.

This chain connects TRBV11-3 to TRBJ1-1; D unclear. CDR1 is SGHNT, CDR2 YENEEA, per germline. The CDR3 spans 14 residues. Trimming cost V 3 bases and J 1 base, with 9 bases left between them. For the CDR3, the DNA is TGTGCCAGCAGCTTCAGCCCATCGAACACTGAAGCTTTCTTT. As protein: CASSFSPSNTEAFF.

The chain recombines TRBV28 with TRBJ1-2; D may be TRBD1 (5 bases). The CDR3 consists of 12 residues. Trimming removed 4 bases at V and 7 bases at J, with 10 bases between. Germline CDR1 reads MDHEN; CDR2 reads SYDVKM. The CDR3 bases are TGTGCCAGCAGTTCACGAAGGGGTGGCTACACCTTC. It codes for CASSSRRGGYTF.

The CDR3 sequence is CASSQDNPGGQFF. CDR3 sequence (DNA): TGCGCCAGCAGCCAAGACAATCCGGGGGGGCAGTTCTTC. The chain carries TRBV4-3 and TRBJ2-1; 7 bases are a match to TRBD2. CDR3 length equals 13 residues. After removal of 0 bases from V and 12 bases from J, the junction contained 5 bases not matched to a gene. The germline gives CDR1 LGHNA, CDR2 YSLEER.

The chain is built from TRBV7-8 and TRBJ1-5, with a tentative D call TRBD1 (5 bases). Trimming cost V 5 bases and J 6 bases, with 20 bases left between them. The V gene's germline CDR1 is SGHVS and CDR2 FQNEAQ. The CDR3 extends over 16 amino acids. CDR3 in DNA: TGTGCCAGCAGCCGAGTCATTCCAGGGCCTGGTCAGCCCCAGCATTTT. Protein sequence: CASSRVIPGPGQPQHF.

The gene calls are TRBV9 and TRBJ2-2; D possibly corresponds to TRBD2 (5 bases). CDR3 length: 15 residues. Germline V CDR1 and CDR2: SGDLS, YYNGEE. V was shortened by 0 bases and J by 9 bases, with 15 bases between the two germline ends. The DNA of the CDR3 is TGTGCCAGCAGCGTAGACGGACTGCCGATTAGGGAGCTGTTTTTT. Its translation is CASSVDGLPIRELFF.

The chain combines TRBV15 with TRBJ2-7; no firm D call. Germline CDR1 LNHNV, CDR2 YYDKDF (reference sequence). The CDR3 is made up of 16 amino acids. The germline V and J ends were trimmed by 3 bases and 2 bases, with 17 bases remaining between them. The CDR3 reads CATSSKKQSVAYEQYF. DNA of the CDR3: TGTGCCACCAGCAGTAAGAAACAGAGTGTAGCCTACGAGCAGTACTTC.

The chain has TRBV5-1 and TRBJ2-7, with TRBD2 matching 8 bases. Germline loops: CDR1 SGHRS, CDR2 YFSETQ. Trimming took 4 bases from V and 2 from J; bases not matched to a gene: 11. The CDR3 is made up of 16 amino acids. In DNA form, the CDR3 reads TGCGCCAGCAGCCCGGGATTACGGGAGGGAACCTACGAGCAGTACTTC. Encoded protein: CASSPGLREGTYEQYF. Complete variable domain (other parts from reference TRBV5-1 and TRBJ2-7): KAGVTQTPRYLIKTRGQQVTLSCSPISGHRSVSWYQQTPGQGLQFLFEYFSETQRNKGNFPGRFSGRQFSNSRSEMNVSTLELGDSALYLCASSPGLREGTYEQYFGPGTRLTVT.

The V and J genes are TRBV6-1 and TRBJ2-7, with 10 bases matching TRBD2. In germline, CDR1 is MNHNS, CDR2 SASEGT. After removal of 1 base from V and 3 bases from J, the junction contained 3 bases not matched to a gene. The CDR3 runs 15 residues. CDR3 nucleotide sequence: TGTGCCAGCAGTGAAGGGCTAGCGGGAGTCTACGAGCAGTACTTC. Protein sequence: CASSEGLAGVYEQYF.

Comments on this clone: One end of the junction varies from germline; a read error may be responsible. V is TRBV5-6 and J is TRBJ2-7; 8 positions match TRBD1. This CDR3 contains 12 residues. Germline CDR1 reads SGHDT; CDR2 reads YYEEEE. The DNA of the CDR3 is TGTGCCAGCAGCTTCGGACAGGGCCGAGGGAGTTTC. Its protein is CASSFGQGRGSF.

V gene TRBV5-6 combines with J gene TRBJ2-7; the D gene could be TRBD1 or TRBD2 (5 bases each). The germline V gene has CDR1 SGHDT and CDR2 YYEEEE. This CDR3 is 14 amino acids long. Trimming removed 2 bases from V and 4 bases from J, with 13 bases in between. The CDR3, as DNA: TGTGCCAGCAGCTTTGGCAGGGACCCTTACGAGCAGTACTTC. This codes for CASSFGRDPYEQYF.

The rearrangement joins TRBV6-2 or TRBV6-3 to TRBJ1-5; a weak D match, TRBD1 (5 bases). Germline CDR1 reads MNHEY; CDR2 reads SVGEGT. The CDR3 has 13 amino acids. Trimming removed 6 bases from V and 7 bases from J, with 13 bases in between. The CDR3 spells CASSVGVGQPQHF. The CDR3 bases are TGTGCCAGCAGCGTGGGGGTTGGCCAGCCCCAGCATTTT.